This TCR beta chain came from a study of T cells in Graves' hyperthyroidism and ophthalmopathy. Comments on this clonotype: Its target is not known.

Study-wide points: Expanded thyroid clonotypes (above 0.001) were mostly also found in blood. The model anticipated ophthalmopathy a median about 7.1 months pre-onset.

RNA transcripts served as the template for amplifying TCR beta CDR3 regions. Initially, a first-round RT-PCR of the TCR CDR3 employed the HTBI primer set. TCRdb reprocessed the multiplex PCR reads with MiXCR, giving one entry per CDR3 protein. The sample lists some 580,000 distinct CDR3 sequences; 16% were seen once. CDR1 is DFQATT, CDR2 SNEGSKA, per germline (reference sequence). The CDR3 consists of 13 residues. Trimming cost V 8 bases and J 5 bases; bases outside gene matches: 10. Ophthalmopathy patients all had a Clinical Activity Score of at least 3, a NOSPECS grade of at least 4 and disease under 3 months old.

The V and J genes are TRBV20-1 and TRBJ2-7; TRBD2 matches at 9 bases. The source material was blood. This TCR came from a woman in her thirties or forties with Graves' ophthalmopathy. The CDR3 sequence: CSLLSGSINEQYF. In DNA form, the CDR3 reads TGCAGTTTACTTAGCGGGAGTATAAACGAGCAGTACTTC.